This T cell receptor beta chain stems from a study of blood T cell repertoires in COVID-19 (TCRdb year 2020). At the level of the whole study: Samples from collaborators originated in the United States, Italy and Spain and spanned both the acute and convalescent phases of COVID-19. The material from the prospective study consisted of cDNA or gDNA derived from T cells, B-cell-depleted T cells, or PBMCs. A freely available public database, intended as a resource for researchers studying the immune response to SARS-CoV-2, is where the repertoires were released. HLA class I and class II types, where available, came from metadata supplied by the sample provider rather than from assay-based typing. The samples were drawn from the first 160 participants of the ongoing ImmuneRACE study and from under 1,500 subjects provided by 6 global collaborators. Deeply sampled blood TCRbeta repertoires from subjects exposed to, actively infected with, or recovered from COVID-19 were included in the dataset. The sample metadata nearly always contained a de-identified subject ID, COVID-19 status, age in years and sex.

Study-wide findings and limitations: The quantity of clinical and demographic metadata differed by source and by participant and was supplied without curation.

In regard to this clone: Its recognized antigen is unknown. Base quality data are lacking; no much larger clone is found one base away.

Whole blood was collected in K2EDTA tubes by collaborating institutions according to the institutions' own protocols. For TCRbeta analysis, collaborators shipped samples in one of three forms: frozen whole blood, isolated PBMCs, or DNA extracted from either of those sample types. TCRbeta CDR3 regions were amplified from genomic DNA by means of the immunoSEQ Assay, a bias-controlled multiplex PCR. The source study handled its data this way. Nucleated cell counts per sample were estimated from amplification of reference gene primers within the assay. Sequence reads were collapsed and filtered to measure the absolute abundance of every unique TCRbeta CDR3 rearrangement. Productive Simpson clonality was computed per sample as the square root of Simpson's diversity index over productive rearrangements. The table was pulled from immuneACCESS by TCRdb, which kept in-frame rearrangements only. Such tables lose some clones; where checked, under half of the loss comes from unresolved V genes, and the rest has no known cause. The D gene and trimming were derived from the DNA, and the V and J assignments and clone size from that table. In all, the sample holds more than 45,000 clones, and 80% to 90% of those were seen once. The leading ten clones occupy around 2.9% of the sample.

Trimming removed 3 bases from V and 3 bases from J, leaving 13 bases between the germline ends. CDR1 MNHNS and CDR2 SASEGT are derived from the germline V gene. Including cysteine and phenylalanine, the CDR3 has 15 amino acids. CDR3 DNA only is kept here, 45 bases in frame from base 1. This sequence was found in a man older than 75 with acute or convalescent COVID-19. Sample: peripheral blood. The chain uses TRBV6-1 and TRBJ2-3; a tentative D match to TRBD2 spans 5 bases. The encoded CDR3 is CASSDTGYGTDTQYF. The DNA sequence is given as TGTGCCAGCAGTGATACGGGGTATGGTACAGATACGCAGTATTTT.